The 32 T cell receptor beta chains below were found in one sample sequenced in a study of post-analysis software for immune sequencing data. General observations from the study: TRBV5-6, TRBV5-1 and TRBV20-1 belonged to a set of five TRBV segments that were more frequent in patients than controls.

The TCR beta cDNA libraries contained unique molecular identifiers. Using its own MiXCR run on the PCR reads, TCRdb lists one record per CDR3 protein. Of roughly 870,000 distinct CDR3 sequences listed, approximately 53% are singletons. These receptors lack a known antigen. Sequencing was done on a sample of blood. The receptors were sampled from a girl under 18 with multiple sclerosis.

This clonotype was counted only a few times. This chain links TRBV7-9 with TRBJ1-2; 9 nucleotides agree with TRBD1. Germline V CDR1 and CDR2: SEHNR, FQNEAQ (reference sequence). The V segment lost 6 bases and the J segment 8 bases; nucleotides outside the gene matches: 10. CDR3 length equals 14 residues. CDR3 region: CASRPATGGDGYTF. The CDR3 DNA reads TGTGCCAGCAGACCAGCTACAGGGGGCGACGGCTACACCTTC. The whole variable domain, filled in from reference TRBV7-9 and TRBJ1-2, reads DTGVSQNPRHKITKRGQNVTFRCDPISEHNRLYWYRQTLGQGPEFLTYFQNEAQLEKSRLLSDRFSAERPKGSFSTLEIQRTEQGDSAMYLCASRPATGGDGYTFGSGTRLTVV.

V and J are TRBV20-1 and TRBJ2-3; 7 bases line up with TRBD1. This CDR3 is 13 amino acids long. Per the germline V gene, CDR1 is DFQATT and CDR2 is SNEGSKA (reference sequence). DNA for the CDR3: TGCAGCACAGGGGTCGGAAGCACAGATACGCAGTATTTT. Translated: CSTGVGSTDTQYF.

There are a few counts of this clonotype. V usage is TRBV29-1 and J usage is TRBJ1-1; D remains ambiguous. V lost 8 bases, J lost 1 base, and 11 bases lay in between. The CDR3 runs 12 residues. Germline CDR1 SQVTM, CDR2 ANQGSEA. The CDR3 here is CSLTVGNTEAFF. In nucleotides, the CDR3 is TGCAGCCTTACAGTCGGGAACACTGAAGCTTTCTTT.

In its sample, this clonotype was seen a few times. V gene TRBV6-5 combines with J gene TRBJ2-5, with a tentative D call TRBD2 (6 bases). The J call may be mistaken, given a closer DNA end match to TRBJ2-7. Germline V gene sequence: CDR1 MNHEY, CDR2 SVGAGI. The CDR3 extends over 15 amino acids. CDR3 DNA: TGTGCCAGCAGTTACTCGTACGGGGGACCCTACGAGCAGTACTTC. It encodes CASSYSYGGPYEQYF.

This clonotype turned up a few times. The chain employs TRBV6-1 and TRBJ1-2; D not certain. The germline V and J ends were trimmed by 6 bases and 3 bases, with 17 bases remaining between them. The germline CDR1 and CDR2 sequences are MNHNS and SASEGT. This CDR3 has 15 residues. CDR3 loop: CASRDPTRAYYGYTF. CDR3 coding DNA: TGTGCCAGCAGAGATCCCACGAGGGCCTACTATGGCTACACCTTC.

V usage is TRBV12-3 or TRBV12-4 and J usage is TRBJ2-2; D possibly corresponds to TRBD2 (6 bases). V shed 7 bases and J shed 6 bases, with 18 bases lying between them. This CDR3 contains 15 residues. CDR3 nucleotide sequence: TGTGCCAGCACCCTGCAAGCGGGCCGACCCGGGGAGCTGTTTTTT. Encoded protein: CASTLQAGRPGELFF.

V usage is TRBV7-9 and J usage is TRBJ1-2; 10 nucleotides line up with TRBD1. V lost 8 bases and J lost 8; bases outside the gene matches: 5. This CDR3 contains 12 residues. Germline V gene lookup returns CDR1 SEHNR and CDR2 FQNEAQ (reference sequence). The CDR3 sequence: CASRRDRGGYTF. The CDR3 bases are TGTGCCAGCCGAAGGGACAGGGGAGGCTACACCTTC. Looking up the rest from reference TRBV7-9 and TRBJ1-2 gives the full variable domain: DTGVSQNPRHKITKRGQNVTFRCDPISEHNRLYWYRQTLGQGPEFLTYFQNEAQLEKSRLLSDRFSAERPKGSFSTLEIQRTEQGDSAMYLCASRRDRGGYTFGSGTRLTVV.

This chain links TRBV12-3 or TRBV12-4 with TRBJ2-2; D gene ambiguous. The V end was cut by 3 bases, the J end by 7 bases, with 9 bases between. The CDR3 is made up of 13 amino acids. CDR3 bases: TGTGCCAGCAGTTTGGTTTGGGTCGGGGAGCTGTTTTTT. Translating gives CASSLVWVGELFF.

This clonotype was counted between two and nine times. The chain couples TRBV12-3 or TRBV12-4 to TRBJ2-1, with 9 bases aligning to TRBD2. This CDR3 has 18 residues. V lost 3 bases, J lost 5 bases, and 14 bases stayed unmatched. The CDR3, as DNA: TGTGCCAGCAGTTTCCCCCCGGGACCGGCGGGGGGGCACAATGAGCAGTTCTTC. It codes for CASSFPPGPAGGHNEQFF.

The chain uses TRBV20-1 and TRBJ1-5; 10 bases fit TRBD1. The CDR3 runs 14 residues. V shed 1 base, J shed 11 bases, and the junction held 8 bases outside the gene matches. Germline V gene lookup returns CDR1 DFQATT and CDR2 SNEGSKA (reference sequence). The CDR3 reads CSARVGQGNIAQHF. For the CDR3, the DNA is TGCAGTGCTAGAGTGGGACAGGGGAATATAGCCCAGCATTTT.

This chain connects TRBV4-1 to TRBJ2-3; 8 bases are a match to TRBD1. Germline V gene lookup returns CDR1 MGHRA and CDR2 YSYEKL. With 4 bases clipped from V and 4 bases from J, the junction kept 13 bases outside the gene matches. The CDR3 covers 17 residues. The CDR3 sequence: CASSPHGQGAYADTQYF. The CDR3 DNA reads as TGCGCCAGCAGCCCTCATGGGCAGGGGGCTTACGCAGATACGCAGTATTTT.

The chain links TRBV7-3 to TRBJ2-1; TRBD2 matches at 10 bases. The CDR3 has 15 residues. J lost 7 bases, V lost 6 bases, and 9 bases had no gene match. Germline V gene data show CDR1 as SGHTA and CDR2 as FQGTGA. As DNA, the CDR3 is TGTGCCAGCAGGACCGGAGCGGGGGGGTCGAATGAGCAGTTCTTC. Its translation: CASRTGAGGSNEQFF.

This chain links TRBV10-3 with TRBJ1-5, with D uncertain. V shed 10 bases and J shed 9 bases, with 19 bases lying between them. The CDR3 is 13 residues long. The germline V gene encodes CDR1 ENHRY and CDR2 SYGVKD. The CDR3 DNA follows: TGTGCCAACCCGGACCCTTTACCGTCGCCCCAGCATTTT. Its translation is CANPDPLPSPQHF.

This chain connects TRBV2 to TRBJ2-3; 12 nucleotides line up with TRBD1. V dropped 6 bases and J dropped 6; count of bases not matched to a gene: 16. The CDR3 has 18 residues. The V gene's germline CDR1 is SNHLY and CDR2 FYNNEI. The DNA of the CDR3 is TGTGCCAGCAGCTCCTTATTACCCGGGACAGGGGGCGAGGATACGCAGTATTTT. The encoded protein is CASSSLLPGTGGEDTQYF.

This clonotype was seen once. CDR3 sequence reads: CASSLSGANNEQFF. CDR3 coding DNA: TGTGCCAGCAGCCTAAGCGGGGCAAACAATGAGCAGTTCTTC. This chain links TRBV6-1 with TRBJ2-1; 7 bases are shared with TRBD2. This CDR3 contains 14 residues. Per germline, CDR1 MNHNS and CDR2 SASEGT. The V segment lost 6 bases and the J segment 5 bases; nucleotides outside the gene matches: 7.

This clonotype was counted only a few times. In nucleotides, the CDR3 is TGTGCCACCAGCAGAGGATCAGGGACTAGGATCTCCTACGAGCAGTACTTC. This sequence encodes CATSRGSGTRISYEQYF. The chain carries TRBV15 and TRBJ2-7, with TRBD2 matching over 8 bases. Germline assignment: CDR1 LNHNV and CDR2 YYDKDF (reference sequence). CDR3 length equals 17 residues. V was clipped by 1 base and J by 0 bases; unmatched bases: 8.

This clonotype was recorded only once. This chain joins TRBV2 and TRBJ2-3; maybe TRBD2 (5 bases). CDR1 is SNHLY and CDR2 is FYNNEI in the germline V gene. The CDR3 loop spans 12 amino acids. The germline V and J ends were trimmed by 8 bases and 3 bases, with 9 bases remaining between them. In DNA form, the CDR3 reads TGTGCCAGCGACGAGCGGACAGATACGCAGTATTTT. Its translation is CASDERTDTQYF.

The genes are TRBV5-1 and TRBJ2-5; TRBD1 might be the D (6 bases). The germline gives CDR1 SGHRS, CDR2 YFSETQ. This CDR3 has 15 residues. V lost 1 base, J lost 4 bases, and 14 bases lay in between. CDR3 sequence: CASSLSQGWGETQYF. CDR3 nucleotides: TGCGCCAGCAGCTTGTCGCAGGGGTGGGGAGAGACCCAGTACTTC. Combining the CDR3 with reference TRBV5-1 and TRBJ2-5 gives the whole variable domain KAGVTQTPRYLIKTRGQQVTLSCSPISGHRSVSWYQQTPGQGLQFLFEYFSETQRNKGNFPGRFSGRQFSNSRSEMNVSTLELGDSALYLCASSLSQGWGETQYFGPGTRLLVL.

The chain couples TRBV12-5 to TRBJ2-4; D tentatively reads TRBD1 or TRBD2 (5 bases each). The last part of the DNA fits TRBJ2-7 better; the J call may be wrong. CDR1 is LGHNT and CDR2 is FRNRAP in the germline V gene. The CDR3 extends over 14 amino acids. The CDR3 sequence is CASGLAGTYSEQYF. The DNA of the CDR3 is TGTGCTAGTGGTTTGGCCGGGACGTATAGCGAGCAGTACTTC.

The rearrangement links TRBV29-1 to TRBJ2-7; D not certain. Germline CDR1 and CDR2: SQVTM and ANQGSEA. With 5 bases removed from V and 2 bases from J, the gap between germline ends came to 10 bases. CDR3 size: 12 residues. The CDR3 sequence is CSVKFSAYEQYF. DNA of the CDR3: TGCAGCGTTAAATTTTCAGCCTACGAGCAGTACTTC.

The sample holds a few counts of this clonotype. The DNA for the CDR3 is TGTGCCAGCAGCCAAAACCCGGGACATAACTATGGCTACACCTTC. It translates to CASSQNPGHNYGYTF. V gene TRBV14 combines with J gene TRBJ1-2, with TRBD1 as a possible D gene (6 bases). The CDR3 consists of 15 residues. V was shortened by 2 bases and J by 1 base, with 11 bases between the two germline ends. Per germline, CDR1 SGHDN and CDR2 FVKESK.

The gene calls are TRBV20-1 and TRBJ2-1, with 11 positions matching TRBD2. With 0 bases clipped from V and 10 bases from J, the junction kept 11 bases outside the gene matches. Germline CDR1 and CDR2: DFQATT and SNEGSKA (reference sequence). This CDR3 is built from 16 residues. The CDR3 bases are TGCAGTGCTAGAGACCCTTCCGGGACTAGCGGCCAAGAGCAGTTCTTC. Translated, it gives CSARDPSGTSGQEQFF.

The V call is TRBV7-8, the J call TRBJ2-7; D not certain. Germline V CDR1 and CDR2: SGHVS, FQNEAQ. The CDR3 has 13 amino acids. The V end lost 5 bases, the J end lost 3 bases, and 11 bases lay between the germline ends. In DNA, the CDR3 is TGTGCCAGCAGCGACGAGGCTCACTACGAGCAGTACTTC. It specifies CASSDEAHYEQYF.

The chain employs TRBV20-1 and TRBJ1-5; 10 bases fit TRBD1. Germline lookup yields CDR1 DFQATT and CDR2 SNEGSKA (reference sequence). The CDR3 has 15 residues. Germline trimming cut 3 bases from V and 5 bases from J; bases unmatched to any gene: 7. CDR3 sequence: CSASAGTGEYQPQHF. CDR3 sequence (DNA): TGCAGTGCTAGCGCTGGGACAGGGGAGTATCAGCCCCAGCATTTT.

As for this clonotype: A read error may produce the germline difference seen at one junction end. The V gene is TRBV24-1, the J gene TRBJ2-3, with a tentative D call TRBD2 (6 bases). Per the germline V gene, CDR1 is KGHDR and CDR2 is SFDVKD. The CDR3 length is 14 residues. The CDR3 here is CTTSPGLHTDTQYF. CDR3 in DNA: TGTACCACCAGTCCGGGACTTCACACAGATACGCAGTATTTT.

The V gene is TRBV5-1, the J gene TRBJ2-7, with D tentatively TRBD1 or TRBD2 (5 bases each). The end of the DNA fits TRBJ2-5 better, so the J call may be wrong. Germline CDR1 SGHRS, CDR2 YFSETQ. The CDR3 covers 16 residues. The CDR3 loop reads CASSLAAWGIAETQYF. In nucleotides, the CDR3 is TGCGCCAGCAGCTTGGCCGCTTGGGGGATTGCAGAGACCCAGTACTTC.

With respect to this clonotype: A much more abundant neighbour one base away suggests this may be a read error. The chain is built from TRBV10-3 and TRBJ2-7; TRBD2 matches 11 bases. Losses at the gene ends were 5 bases for V and 3 bases for J; bases not matched to a gene: 3. Looked up from germline, CDR1 is ENHRY and CDR2 is SYGVKD. The CDR3 has 14 residues. The CDR3 here is CAISSGTSGYEQYF. In DNA form, the CDR3 reads TGTGCCATCAGTTCCGGGACTAGCGGCTACGAGCAGTACTTC.

V and J are TRBV18 and TRBJ2-5; 7 bases agree with TRBD2. V lost 6 bases to trimming and J lost 4 bases; unmatched junction nucleotides: 11. Germline V CDR1 and CDR2: KGHSH, LQKENI. The CDR3 has 15 amino acids. In DNA form, the CDR3 reads TGTGCCAGCTCTCGCACGAGAGGCGGGAGAGAGACCCAGTACTTC. Protein product: CASSRTRGGRETQYF.

The genes are TRBV7-2 and TRBJ1-2; D unclear. V dropped 1 base and J dropped 5 bases, with 14 bases sitting between them. The CDR3 covers 15 residues. CDR1 is SGHTA and CDR2 is FQGNSA in the germline V gene. In nucleotides, the CDR3 is TGTGCCAGCAGCTTAGTAGTGAGGCAGTCTTATGGCTACACCTTC. Its protein is CASSLVVRQSYGYTF.

The chain carries TRBV5-6 and TRBJ2-5; the D gene could be TRBD1 or TRBD2 (5 bases each). Near its end, the DNA agrees better with TRBJ2-7, so the J call may be wrong. The CDR3 has 14 residues. The V gene's germline CDR1 is SGHDT and CDR2 YYEEEE. The CDR3 sequence: CASTRSRGRFEQYF. The CDR3 coding sequence is TGTGCCAGCACCCGCTCGAGGGGACGGTTCGAGCAGTACTTC.

In DNA form, the CDR3 reads TGTGCCAGCAGCCTTGGTACGAGGACTAGCGCGTTCAATGAGCAGTTCTTC. It is translated as CASSLGTRTSAFNEQFF. V usage is TRBV4-2 and J usage is TRBJ2-1; 9 bases are shared with TRBD2. Germline CDR1 reads LGHNA; CDR2 reads YNFKEQ. Trimming at V came to 4 bases and at J to 6 bases, leaving 13 bases not matched to a gene. This CDR3 spans 17 amino acids.

The sample holds a few counts of this clonotype. The V and J genes are TRBV20-1 and TRBJ2-7, with D possibly TRBD1 on 5 matching bases. The CDR3 has 13 residues. Germline V gene sequence: CDR1 DFQATT, CDR2 SNEGSKA (reference sequence). With 5 bases removed from V and 3 bases from J, the gap between germline ends came to 14 bases. The CDR3 sequence: CSAPWAGNYEQYF. The DNA for the CDR3 is TGCAGTGCTCCCTGGGCAGGGAACTACGAGCAGTACTTC.